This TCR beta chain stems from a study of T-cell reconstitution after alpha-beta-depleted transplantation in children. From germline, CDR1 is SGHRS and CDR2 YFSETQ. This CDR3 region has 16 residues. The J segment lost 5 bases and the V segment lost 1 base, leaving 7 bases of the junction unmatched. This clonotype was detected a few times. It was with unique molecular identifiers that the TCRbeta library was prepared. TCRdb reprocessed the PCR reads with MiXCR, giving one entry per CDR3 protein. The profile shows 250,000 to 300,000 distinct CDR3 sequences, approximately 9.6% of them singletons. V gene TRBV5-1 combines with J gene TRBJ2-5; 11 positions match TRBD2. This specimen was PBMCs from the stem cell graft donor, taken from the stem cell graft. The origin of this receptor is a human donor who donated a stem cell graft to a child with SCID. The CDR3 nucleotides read TGCGCCAGCAGCTTGAGGCTAGCGGGGGGTCGGGAGACCCAGTACTTC. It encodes CASSLRLAGGRETQYF.